Detailed here is one TCR beta chain. What it binds is not known. 13 Jbeta primers and 60 Vbeta primers were used for the PCR. TCRdb's table, derived via immunoSEQ multiplex PCR, lists solely in-frame clones and lacks some. Here the sample spans about 160,000 clones, roughly 80% being singletons. This entry is derived from a study of cytomegalovirus exposure and HLA in healthy donors. CDR3 length equals 15 residues. Germline V gives CDR1 SEHNR, CDR2 FQNEAQ (reference sequence). V dropped 1 base and J dropped 7 bases, with 17 bases sitting between them. Study-level results: A classifier reportedly called cytomegalovirus status with high sensitivity and specificity. Presence/absence analyses assumed roughly uniform sequencing depth across donors, which may not hold.

This TCR was recovered from a woman in her 30s in good health and CMV-seropositive. Sequenced: PBMCs. The V gene is TRBV7-9, the J gene TRBJ2-7; D possibly corresponds to TRBD2 (6 bases). The CDR3 region has the DNA TGTGCCAGCAGCTTAGGGACTACCCATATGGAGGAGCAGTACTTC. It encodes CASSLGTTHMEEQYF.